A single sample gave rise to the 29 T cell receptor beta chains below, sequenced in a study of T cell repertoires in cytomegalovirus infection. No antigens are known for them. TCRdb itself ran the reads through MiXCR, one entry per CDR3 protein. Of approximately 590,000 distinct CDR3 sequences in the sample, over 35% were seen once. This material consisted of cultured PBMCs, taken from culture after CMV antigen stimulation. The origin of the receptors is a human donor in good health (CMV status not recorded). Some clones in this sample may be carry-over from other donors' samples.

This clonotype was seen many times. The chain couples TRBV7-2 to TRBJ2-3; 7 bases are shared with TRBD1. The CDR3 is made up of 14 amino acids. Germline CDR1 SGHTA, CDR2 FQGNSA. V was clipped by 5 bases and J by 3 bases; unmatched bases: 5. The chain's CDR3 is CASSRQGLTDTQYF. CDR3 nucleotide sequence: TGTGCCAGCAGCAGACAGGGTTTGACAGATACGCAGTATTTT.

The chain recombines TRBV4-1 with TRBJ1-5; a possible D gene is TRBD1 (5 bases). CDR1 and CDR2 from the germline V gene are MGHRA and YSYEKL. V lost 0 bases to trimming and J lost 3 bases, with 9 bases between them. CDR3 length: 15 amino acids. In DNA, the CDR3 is TGCGCCAGCAGCCAAGACCGGGACTTCAATCAGCCCCAGCATTTT. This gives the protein CASSQDRDFNQPQHF.

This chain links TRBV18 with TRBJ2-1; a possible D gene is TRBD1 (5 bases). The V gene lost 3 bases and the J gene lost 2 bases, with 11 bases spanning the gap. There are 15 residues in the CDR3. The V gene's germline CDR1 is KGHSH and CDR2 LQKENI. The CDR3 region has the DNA TGTGCCAGCTCACCCGACAGTGGTGCCTACAATGAGCAGTTCTTC. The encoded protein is CASSPDSGAYNEQFF.

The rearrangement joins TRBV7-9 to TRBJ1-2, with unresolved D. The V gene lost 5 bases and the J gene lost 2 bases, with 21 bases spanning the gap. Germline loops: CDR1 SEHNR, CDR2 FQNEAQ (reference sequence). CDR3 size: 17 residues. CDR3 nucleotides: TGTGCCAGCAGCACTCTATATCGAGTCATTAGGAACTATGGCTACACCTTC. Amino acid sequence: CASSTLYRVIRNYGYTF.

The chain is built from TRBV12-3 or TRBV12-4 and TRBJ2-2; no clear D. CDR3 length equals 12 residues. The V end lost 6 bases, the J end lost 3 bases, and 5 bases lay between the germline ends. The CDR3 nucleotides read TGTGCCAGCAGGATAGACACCGGGGAGCTGTTTTTT. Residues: CASRIDTGELFF.

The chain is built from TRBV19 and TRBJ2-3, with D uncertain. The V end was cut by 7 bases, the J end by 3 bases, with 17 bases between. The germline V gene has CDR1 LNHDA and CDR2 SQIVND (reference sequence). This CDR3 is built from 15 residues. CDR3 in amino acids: CASTDPAVGTDTQYF. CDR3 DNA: TGTGCCAGTACCGACCCCGCCGTGGGGACAGATACGCAGTATTTT.

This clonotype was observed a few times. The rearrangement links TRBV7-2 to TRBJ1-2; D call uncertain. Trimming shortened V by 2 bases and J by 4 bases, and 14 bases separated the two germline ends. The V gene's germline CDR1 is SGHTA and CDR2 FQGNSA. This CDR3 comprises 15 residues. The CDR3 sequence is CASSLSGVNSYGYTF. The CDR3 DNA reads TGTGCCAGCAGCTTAAGTGGGGTTAACAGCTATGGCTACACCTTC.

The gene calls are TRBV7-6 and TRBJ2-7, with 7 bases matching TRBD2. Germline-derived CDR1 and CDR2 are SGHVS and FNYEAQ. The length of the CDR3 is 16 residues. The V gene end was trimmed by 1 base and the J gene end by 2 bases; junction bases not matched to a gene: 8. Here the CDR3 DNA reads TGTGCCAGCAGCTTAGGAAGGGGCGGGAGCCCCTACGAGCAGTACTTC. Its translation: CASSLGRGGSPYEQYF.

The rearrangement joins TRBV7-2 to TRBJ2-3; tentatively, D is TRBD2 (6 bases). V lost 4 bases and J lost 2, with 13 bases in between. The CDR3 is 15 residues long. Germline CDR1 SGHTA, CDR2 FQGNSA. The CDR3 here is CASSSPAGPTDTQYF. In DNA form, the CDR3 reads TGTGCCAGCAGCTCGCCGGCGGGGCCCACAGATACGCAGTATTTT.

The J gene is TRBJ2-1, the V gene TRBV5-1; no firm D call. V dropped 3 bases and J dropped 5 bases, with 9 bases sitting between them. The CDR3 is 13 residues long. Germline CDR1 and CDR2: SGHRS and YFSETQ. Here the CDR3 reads CASSSDPDNEQFF. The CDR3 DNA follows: TGCGCCAGCAGCTCGGACCCAGACAATGAGCAGTTCTTC.

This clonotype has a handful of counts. The CDR3 sequence: CASSPIGLAGDNEQFF. CDR3 nucleotide sequence: TGTGCCAGCAGCCCCATAGGCCTAGCGGGGGACAATGAGCAGTTCTTC. The chain is built from TRBV7-9 and TRBJ2-1; 10 bases agree with TRBD2. Unmatched junction bases numbered 9, after V lost 5 bases and J lost 5 bases. Germline CDR1 reads SEHNR; CDR2 reads FQNEAQ (reference sequence). The CDR3 extends over 16 amino acids.

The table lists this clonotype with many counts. Here the CDR3 DNA reads TGTGCCAGCAGTTACTCGTCCTCTGGAAACACCATATATTTT. Translation gives CASSYSSSGNTIYF. This rearrangement joins TRBV6-5 to TRBJ1-3; D gene uncertain. Germline-derived CDR1 and CDR2 are MNHEY and SVGAGI. Trimming removed 0 bases from V and 0 bases from J, with 3 bases in between. The CDR3 sequence is 14 residues long.

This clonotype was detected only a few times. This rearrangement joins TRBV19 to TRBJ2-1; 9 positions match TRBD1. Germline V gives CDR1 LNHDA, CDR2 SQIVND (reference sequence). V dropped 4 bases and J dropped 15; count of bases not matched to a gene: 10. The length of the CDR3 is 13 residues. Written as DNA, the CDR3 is TGTGCCAGTAGTACAGCTGGGACAGGGTATCCGTTCTTC. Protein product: CASSTAGTGYPFF.

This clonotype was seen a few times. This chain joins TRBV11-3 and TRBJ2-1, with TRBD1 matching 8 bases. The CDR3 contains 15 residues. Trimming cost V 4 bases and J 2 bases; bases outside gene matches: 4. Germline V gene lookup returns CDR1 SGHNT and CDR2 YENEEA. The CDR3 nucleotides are TGTGCCAGCAGCTACGGACAGGGCGCCTACAATGAGCAGTTCTTC. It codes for CASSYGQGAYNEQFF. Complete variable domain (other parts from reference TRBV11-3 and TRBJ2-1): EAGVVQSPRYKIIEKKQPVAFWCNPISGHNTLYWYLQNLGQGPELLIRYENEEAVDDSQLPKDRFSAERLKGVDSTLKIQPAELGDSAVYLCASSYGQGAYNEQFFGPGTRLTVL.

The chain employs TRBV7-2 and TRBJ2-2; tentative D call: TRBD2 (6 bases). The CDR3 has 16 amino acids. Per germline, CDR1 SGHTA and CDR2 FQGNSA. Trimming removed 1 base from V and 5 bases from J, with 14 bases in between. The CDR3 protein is CASSLEGLASTGELFF. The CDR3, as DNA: TGTGCCAGCAGCTTAGAGGGGCTAGCGTCGACCGGGGAGCTGTTTTTT.

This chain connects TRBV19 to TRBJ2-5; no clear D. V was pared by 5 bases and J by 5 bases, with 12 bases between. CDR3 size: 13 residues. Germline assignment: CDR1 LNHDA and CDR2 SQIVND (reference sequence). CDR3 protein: CASSPRVGETQYF. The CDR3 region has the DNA TGTGCCAGTAGTCCCCGAGTGGGGGAGACCCAGTACTTC.

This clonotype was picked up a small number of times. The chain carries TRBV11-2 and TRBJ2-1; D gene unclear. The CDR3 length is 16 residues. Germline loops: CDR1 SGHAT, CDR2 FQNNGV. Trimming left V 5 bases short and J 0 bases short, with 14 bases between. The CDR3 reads CASSPLLASSYNEQFF. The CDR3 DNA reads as TGTGCCAGCAGCCCCTTGCTCGCCAGCTCCTACAATGAGCAGTTCTTC.

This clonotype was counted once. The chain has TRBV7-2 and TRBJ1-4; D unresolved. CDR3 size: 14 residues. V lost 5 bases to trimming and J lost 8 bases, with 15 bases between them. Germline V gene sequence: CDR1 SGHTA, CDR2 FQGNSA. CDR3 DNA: TGTGCCAGCAGCCCCTGGGGAGACTTCGAAAAACTGTTTTTT. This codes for CASSPWGDFEKLFF.

CDR3: CASSQDPSADTQYF. The CDR3 DNA reads as TGCGCCAGCAGCCAAGACCCCAGCGCAGATACGCAGTATTTT. The genes are TRBV4-3 and TRBJ2-3; D remains unclear. Germline lookup yields CDR1 LGHNA and CDR2 YSLEER. The V gene lost 0 bases and the J gene lost 4 bases, with 8 bases spanning the gap. The CDR3 has 14 residues.

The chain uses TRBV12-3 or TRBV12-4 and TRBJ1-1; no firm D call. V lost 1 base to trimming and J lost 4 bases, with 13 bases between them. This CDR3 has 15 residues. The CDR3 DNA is TGTGCCAGCAGTTTAGGTCACCCGGGAATCACTGAAGCTTTCTTT. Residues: CASSLGHPGITEAFF.

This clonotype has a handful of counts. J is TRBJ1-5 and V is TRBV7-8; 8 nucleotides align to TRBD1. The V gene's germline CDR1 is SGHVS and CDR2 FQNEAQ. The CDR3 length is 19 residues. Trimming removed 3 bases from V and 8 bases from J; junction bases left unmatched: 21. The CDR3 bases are TGTGCCAGCAGCTTTTTAGGAGGGGCGACCGGGACAGGTATGAAGCCCCAGCATTTT. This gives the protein CASSFLGGATGTGMKPQHF.

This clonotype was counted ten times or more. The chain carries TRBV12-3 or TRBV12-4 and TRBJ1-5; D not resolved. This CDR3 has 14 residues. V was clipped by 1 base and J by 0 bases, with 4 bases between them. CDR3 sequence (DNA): TGTGCCAGCAGTTTAGGGAATAGCAATCAGCCCCAGCATTTT. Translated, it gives CASSLGNSNQPQHF.

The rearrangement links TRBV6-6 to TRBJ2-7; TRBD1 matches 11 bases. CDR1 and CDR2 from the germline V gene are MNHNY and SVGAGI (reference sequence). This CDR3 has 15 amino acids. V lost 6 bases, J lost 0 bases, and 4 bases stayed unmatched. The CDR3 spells CASRDRGLSSYEQYF. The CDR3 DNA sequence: TGTGCCAGCAGGGACAGGGGGCTGAGCTCCTACGAGCAGTACTTC.

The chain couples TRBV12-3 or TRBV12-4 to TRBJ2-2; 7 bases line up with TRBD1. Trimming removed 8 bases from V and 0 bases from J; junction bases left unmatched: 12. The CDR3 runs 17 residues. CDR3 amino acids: CASSRSYRGANTGELFF. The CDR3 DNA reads TGTGCCAGCTCACGATCCTACAGGGGCGCGAACACCGGGGAGCTGTTTTTT.

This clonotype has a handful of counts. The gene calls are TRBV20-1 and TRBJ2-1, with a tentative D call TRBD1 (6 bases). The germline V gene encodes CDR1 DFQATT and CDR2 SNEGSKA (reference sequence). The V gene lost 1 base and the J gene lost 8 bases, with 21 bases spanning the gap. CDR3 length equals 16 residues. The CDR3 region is CSARALDRTTVHEQFF. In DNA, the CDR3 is TGCAGTGCTAGAGCCTTGGACAGAACCACCGTCCATGAGCAGTTCTTC.

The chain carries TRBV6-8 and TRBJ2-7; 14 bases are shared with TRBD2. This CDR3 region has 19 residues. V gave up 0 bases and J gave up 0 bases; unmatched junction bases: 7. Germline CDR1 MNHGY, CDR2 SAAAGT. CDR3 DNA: TGTGCCAGCAGTTACTCATTGGGACTAGCGGGAGTGGCCTCCTACGAGCAGTACTTC. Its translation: CASSYSLGLAGVASYEQYF.

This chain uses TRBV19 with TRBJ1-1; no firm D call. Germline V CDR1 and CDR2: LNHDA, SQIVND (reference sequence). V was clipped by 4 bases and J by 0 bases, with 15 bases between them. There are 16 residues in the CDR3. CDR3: CASSTADPYMNTEAFF. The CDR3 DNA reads TGTGCCAGTAGTACCGCGGACCCTTACATGAACACTGAAGCTTTCTTT.

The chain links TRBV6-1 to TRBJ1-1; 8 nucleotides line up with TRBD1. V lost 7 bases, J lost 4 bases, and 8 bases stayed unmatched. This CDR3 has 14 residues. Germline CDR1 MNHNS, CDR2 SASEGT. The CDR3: CASTIQTGVTEAFF. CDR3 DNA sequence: TGTGCCAGCACTATACAGACAGGGGTCACTGAAGCTTTCTTT.

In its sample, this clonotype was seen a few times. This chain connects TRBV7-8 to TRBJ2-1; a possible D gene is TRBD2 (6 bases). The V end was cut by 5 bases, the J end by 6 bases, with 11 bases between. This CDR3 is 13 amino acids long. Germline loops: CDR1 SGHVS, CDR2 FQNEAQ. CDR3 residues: CASSKGLRNEQFF. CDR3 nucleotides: TGTGCCAGCAGCAAGGGACTCCGCAATGAGCAGTTCTTC.